This entry describes one T cell receptor (beta chain). Its antigen is not identified. The sample is drawn from a study of T cell responses to AZD1222 COVID-19 vaccine. Data came from immunoSEQ multiplex PCR; TCRdb stores just in-frame clones and leaves some out. The repertoire holds 130,000 to 150,000 clones, with about 90% as singletons. Germline trimming cut 7 bases from V and 5 bases from J; bases unmatched to any gene: 16. The CDR3 totals 17 residues. Overall study results and limits: The reported proportion of spike-specific TCRs targeting unmutated variant regions was nearly half. White British donors predominated, females outnumbered males, and clonal diversity was possibly underestimated.

The chain uses TRBV23-1 and TRBJ1-5; 8 bases line up with TRBD1. TRBV23-1 falls under the ORF class, with uncertain function. The sample here was peripheral blood, taken on day 0 of MenACWY control vaccination. The clonotype comes from an adult in good health. CDR3 region: CASTLMHDRGPHQPQHF. CDR3 coding DNA: TGCGCCAGCACTCTAATGCACGACAGGGGTCCCCATCAGCCCCAGCATTTT.